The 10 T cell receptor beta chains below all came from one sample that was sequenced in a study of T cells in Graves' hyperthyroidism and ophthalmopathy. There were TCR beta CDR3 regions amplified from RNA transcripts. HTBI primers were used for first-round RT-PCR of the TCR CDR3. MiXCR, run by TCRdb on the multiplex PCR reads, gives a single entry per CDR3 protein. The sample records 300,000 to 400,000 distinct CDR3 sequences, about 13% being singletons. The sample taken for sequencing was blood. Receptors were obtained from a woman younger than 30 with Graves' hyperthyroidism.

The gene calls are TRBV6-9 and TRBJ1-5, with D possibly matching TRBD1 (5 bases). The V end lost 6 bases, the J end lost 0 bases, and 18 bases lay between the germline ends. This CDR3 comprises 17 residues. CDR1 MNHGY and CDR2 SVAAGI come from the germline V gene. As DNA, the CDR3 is TGTGCCAGCAGCCCGACCCGGTGGGGGGATAGCAATCAGCCCCAGCATTTT. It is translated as CASSPTRWGDSNQPQHF.

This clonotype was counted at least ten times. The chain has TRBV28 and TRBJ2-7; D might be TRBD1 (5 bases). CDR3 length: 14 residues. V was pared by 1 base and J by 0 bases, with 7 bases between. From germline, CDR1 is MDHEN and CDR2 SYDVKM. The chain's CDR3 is CASSLSGFSYEQYF. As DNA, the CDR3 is TGTGCCAGCAGTTTATCAGGGTTCTCCTACGAGCAGTACTTC.

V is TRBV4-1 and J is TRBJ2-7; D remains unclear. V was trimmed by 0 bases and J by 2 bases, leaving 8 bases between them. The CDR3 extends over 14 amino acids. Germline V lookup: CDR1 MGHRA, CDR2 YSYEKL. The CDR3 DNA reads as TGCGCCAGCAGCCAAGAGATCAGAACCTACGAGCAGTACTTC. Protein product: CASSQEIRTYEQYF.

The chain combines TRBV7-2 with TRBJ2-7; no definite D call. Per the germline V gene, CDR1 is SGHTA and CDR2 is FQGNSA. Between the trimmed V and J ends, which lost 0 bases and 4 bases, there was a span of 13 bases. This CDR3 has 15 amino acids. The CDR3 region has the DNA TGTGCCAGCAGCTTAGCTCTAGGCGGACCGTACGAGCAGTACTTC. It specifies CASSLALGGPYEQYF.

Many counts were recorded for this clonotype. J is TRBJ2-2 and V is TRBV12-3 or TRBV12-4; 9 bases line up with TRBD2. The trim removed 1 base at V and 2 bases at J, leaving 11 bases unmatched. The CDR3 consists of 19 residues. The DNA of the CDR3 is TGTGCCAGCAGTTTAGGACCAGCGGGAGGCCTCAGAAACACCGGGGAGCTGTTTTTT. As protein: CASSLGPAGGLRNTGELFF.

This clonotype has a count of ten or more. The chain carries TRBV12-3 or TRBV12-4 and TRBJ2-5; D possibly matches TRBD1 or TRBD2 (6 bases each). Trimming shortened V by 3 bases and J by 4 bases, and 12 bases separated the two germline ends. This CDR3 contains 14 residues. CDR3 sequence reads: CASSFSSGAETQYF. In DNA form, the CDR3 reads TGTGCCAGCAGTTTTTCCTCGGGGGCAGAGACCCAGTACTTC.

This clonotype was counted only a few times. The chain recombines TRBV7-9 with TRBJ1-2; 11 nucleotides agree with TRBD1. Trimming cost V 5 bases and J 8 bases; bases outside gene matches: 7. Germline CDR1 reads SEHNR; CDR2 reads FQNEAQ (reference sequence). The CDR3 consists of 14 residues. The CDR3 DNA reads TGTGCCAGCAGCACGGGACAGGGGGTCTACGGCTACACCTTC. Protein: CASSTGQGVYGYTF.

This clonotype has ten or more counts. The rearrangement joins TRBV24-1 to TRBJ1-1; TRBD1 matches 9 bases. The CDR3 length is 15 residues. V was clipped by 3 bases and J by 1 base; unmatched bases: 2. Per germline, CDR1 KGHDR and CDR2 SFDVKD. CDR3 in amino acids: CATSDTGQGNTEAFF. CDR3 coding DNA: TGTGCCACCAGTGATACGGGACAGGGGAACACTGAAGCTTTCTTT.

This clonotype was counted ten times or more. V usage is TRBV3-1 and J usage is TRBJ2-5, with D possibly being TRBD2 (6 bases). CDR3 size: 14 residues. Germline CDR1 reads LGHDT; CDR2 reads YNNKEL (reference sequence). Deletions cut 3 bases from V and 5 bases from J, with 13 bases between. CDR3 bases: TGTGCCAGCAGCCAGGACTACCAAGGCGAGACCCAGTACTTC. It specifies CASSQDYQGETQYF.

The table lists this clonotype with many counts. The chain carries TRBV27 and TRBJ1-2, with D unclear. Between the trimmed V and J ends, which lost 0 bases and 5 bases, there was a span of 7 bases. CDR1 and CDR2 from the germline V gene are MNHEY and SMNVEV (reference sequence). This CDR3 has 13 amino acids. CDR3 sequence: CASSLSAAYGYTF. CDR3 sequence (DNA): TGTGCCAGCAGTTTATCGGCAGCGTATGGCTACACCTTC.